Following are 23 T cell receptor beta chains from one sample sequenced in a study of blood T cells in healthy people across ages. Sample-barcoded 5' priming and a J-beta primer mix drove a second PCR of about 6 to 11 cycles. Using its own MiXCR run on the 5' RACE reads, TCRdb lists one record per CDR3 protein. This sample carries about 1.4 million distinct CDR3 sequences, approximately 59% of them seen once, and the ten largest clones take 6.5% to 8%. The sequenced sample consisted of blood. Receptors were obtained from a man aged 18 to 35 in good health.

The chain uses TRBV2 and TRBJ1-4; D gene ambiguous. Trimming removed 5 bases from V and 8 bases from J, with 9 bases in between. Germline V gene data show CDR1 as SNHLY and CDR2 as FYNNEI. The CDR3 has 12 residues. CDR3: CASSFGREKLFF. The CDR3 region has the DNA TGTGCCAGCAGTTTCGGACGAGAAAAACTGTTTTTT.

Only one count was recorded for this clonotype. The chain joins TRBV27 to TRBJ2-1; 7 nucleotides line up with TRBD2. CDR1 MNHEY and CDR2 SMNVEV come from the germline V gene (reference sequence). The CDR3 has 17 residues. J was trimmed by 0 bases and V by 10 bases; bases with no gene match: 15. CDR3 residues: CAKTTLAYSRSYNEQFF. The CDR3 DNA follows: TGTGCCAAGACTACACTAGCGTACAGTCGCTCCTACAATGAGCAGTTCTTC.

The chain joins TRBV7-2 to TRBJ2-5; D is undetermined. Germline V gene data show CDR1 as SGHTA and CDR2 as FQGNSA. V was clipped by 5 bases and J by 4 bases, with 11 bases between them. The CDR3 consists of 13 residues. The CDR3 region is CASSPSRVETQYF. The CDR3 bases are TGTGCCAGCAGCCCCTCAAGGGTAGAGACCCAGTACTTC.

The sample holds many counts of this clonotype. V and J are TRBV6-2 or TRBV6-3 and TRBJ2-7, with D unclear. Trimming pared 6 bases from V and 0 bases from J, leaving 6 bases between. The CDR3 spans 12 residues. The germline V gene has CDR1 MNHEY and CDR2 SVGEGT. Here the CDR3 reads CASRPSSYEQYF. In nucleotides, the CDR3 is TGTGCCAGCAGGCCGAGCTCCTACGAGCAGTACTTC.

V and J are TRBV29-1 and TRBJ2-7; TRBD1 might be the D (5 bases). The end of the DNA is better explained by TRBJ2-5, so the J call may be wrong. Germline V gene lookup returns CDR1 SQVTM and CDR2 ANQGSEA. The CDR3 has 12 amino acids. The CDR3 sequence is CSVAPRDGTQYF. DNA of the CDR3: TGCAGCGTAGCCCCCAGGGATGGGACCCAGTACTTC.

The rearrangement uses TRBV29-1 and TRBJ2-7; 11 bases align to TRBD2. The J call may not be correct, given that the DNA end is closer to TRBJ2-5. Germline-derived CDR1 and CDR2 are SQVTM and ANQGSEA. CDR3 length: 15 amino acids. CDR3 in amino acids: CSLGVAGGPGETQYF. Here the CDR3 DNA reads TGCAGCCTTGGAGTAGCGGGAGGGCCGGGGGAGACCCAGTACTTC.

The V and J genes are TRBV27 and TRBJ2-7, with 14 bases aligning to TRBD2. CDR1 and CDR2 (germline): MNHEY, SMNVEV (reference sequence). The CDR3 covers 16 residues. V gave up 5 bases and J gave up 4 bases; unmatched junction bases: 7. CDR3 coding DNA: TGTGCCAGCAGTCTACGGACTAGCGGGAGGCTATACGAGCAGTACTTC. Translated: CASSLRTSGRLYEQYF.

V is TRBV6-2 or TRBV6-3 and J is TRBJ2-4, with TRBD1 identical over 7 bases. The J call is in doubt because the DNA end fits TRBJ2-7 better. This CDR3 is 14 amino acids long. Germline V CDR1 and CDR2: MNHEY, SVGEGT. CDR3 nucleotides: TGTGCCAGCAGTGACCAGACAGGGTCCTACGAGCAGTACTTC. Its protein is CASSDQTGSYEQYF.

The genes are TRBV4-1 and TRBJ2-1; the D is unclear. The germline gives CDR1 MGHRA, CDR2 YSYEKL. Trimming removed 3 bases from V and 10 bases from J, with 19 bases in between. There are 15 residues in the CDR3. In DNA, the CDR3 is TGCGCCAGCAGCCATACAGTCCGGTCGCTAAGAGAGCAGTTCTTC. As protein: CASSHTVRSLREQFF.

The J gene is TRBJ2-1, the V gene TRBV20-1, with 13 nucleotides matching TRBD2. The CDR3 covers 15 residues. Germline V gene lookup returns CDR1 DFQATT and CDR2 SNEGSKA (reference sequence). V lost 0 bases to trimming and J lost 10 bases; unmatched junction nucleotides: 6. The CDR3 sequence: CSAREGLAGLQEQFF. CDR3 DNA sequence: TGCAGTGCTAGAGAGGGACTAGCGGGATTACAGGAGCAGTTCTTC.

The chain is built from TRBV2 and TRBJ1-2; a possible D gene is TRBD1 (5 bases). Per germline, CDR1 SNHLY and CDR2 FYNNEI. V lost 8 bases to trimming and J lost 8 bases, with 9 bases between them. This CDR3 region has 10 residues. The DNA of the CDR3 is TGTGCCAGCCAGGGTCTCGGCTACACCTTC. Amino acids: CASQGLGYTF.

V usage is TRBV29-1 and J usage is TRBJ1-4, with 7 bases that match TRBD1. Germline values: CDR1 SQVTM, CDR2 ANQGSEA. The CDR3 covers 16 residues. V was pared by 4 bases and J by 4 bases, with 12 bases of the junction left unmatched. The CDR3 region is CSVAGQWDNDNEKLFF. The CDR3, as DNA: TGCAGCGTTGCGGGACAGTGGGATAATGATAATGAAAAACTGTTTTTT.

V is TRBV29-1 and J is TRBJ2-1; 8 bases are shared with TRBD1. Germline CDR1 is SQVTM and CDR2 is ANQGSEA. With V trimmed by 6 bases and J by 4 bases, 11 bases remained unmatched. The CDR3 is 15 amino acids. This CDR3 is CSVRAAGGSYNEQFF. CDR3 nucleotide sequence: TGCAGCGTCAGAGCCGCAGGGGGCTCTTACAATGAGCAGTTCTTC.

This clonotype was counted only a few times. The chain uses TRBV12-3 or TRBV12-4 and TRBJ1-2; 7 bases are shared with TRBD1. V lost 3 bases, J lost 2 bases, and 3 bases stayed unmatched. The CDR3 is 14 residues long. In DNA, the CDR3 is TGTGCCAGCAGTTTTGGGACAGTAAACTATGGCTACACCTTC. Protein product: CASSFGTVNYGYTF.

V gene TRBV4-2 combines with J gene TRBJ2-1, with TRBD2 as a possible D gene (6 bases). The CDR3 has 11 amino acids. V gave up 8 bases and J gave up 6 bases, with 8 bases separating them. CDR1 LGHNA and CDR2 YNFKEQ come from the germline V gene. This CDR3 reads CASQEGNEQFF. The DNA for the CDR3 is TGTGCCAGCCAGGAGGGCAATGAGCAGTTCTTC.

This clonotype was seen only a few times. The J gene is TRBJ2-2, the V gene TRBV15; D gene uncertain. There are 13 residues in the CDR3. Trimming left V 0 bases short and J 6 bases short, with 5 bases between. Germline lookup yields CDR1 LNHNV and CDR2 YYDKDF (reference sequence). The DNA of the CDR3 is TGTGCCACCAGCAGAGATGAATCCGGGGAGCTGTTTTTT. Its protein is CATSRDESGELFF.

The table lists this clonotype with a few counts. V is TRBV4-2 and J is TRBJ2-5; 7 nucleotides line up with TRBD1. Per germline, CDR1 LGHNA and CDR2 YNFKEQ. The trim removed 7 bases at V and 5 bases at J, leaving 10 bases unmatched. CDR3 length: 14 residues. This CDR3 reads CASNKGRGQETQYF. CDR3 DNA sequence: TGTGCCAGCAACAAAGGAAGGGGGCAGGAGACCCAGTACTTC.

The rearrangement uses TRBV6-5 and TRBJ2-1; TRBD2 matches 8 bases. CDR3 length: 16 residues. Germline CDR1 reads MNHEY; CDR2 reads SVGAGI. V dropped 6 bases and J dropped 8; count of bases not matched to a gene: 15. CDR3 sequence: CASSPSGGGRIDEQFF. CDR3 bases: TGTGCCAGCAGCCCTTCGGGGGGGGGCCGAATCGATGAGCAGTTCTTC.

The chain combines TRBV6-2 or TRBV6-3 with TRBJ2-3; no clear D. CDR3 length: 13 residues. Trimming took off 5 bases at V and 7 bases at J, with 13 bases between the two ends. CDR1 MNHEY and CDR2 SVGEGT come from the germline V gene. This CDR3 is CASSPLRANTQYF. CDR3 coding DNA: TGTGCCAGCAGTCCTCTAAGGGCTAATACGCAGTATTTT.

The V call is TRBV28, the J call TRBJ2-1; a possible D gene is TRBD2 (5 bases). Germline CDR1 MDHEN, CDR2 SYDVKM. The CDR3 has 15 amino acids. The V end lost 1 base, the J end lost 7 bases, and 14 bases lay between the germline ends. The CDR3 reads CASSLSRARENEQFF. CDR3 nucleotide sequence: TGTGCCAGCAGTTTATCCCGAGCAAGGGAGAATGAGCAGTTCTTC. The variable domain in full, with the rest retrieved from reference TRBV28 and TRBJ2-1, is DVKVTQSSRYLVKRTGEKVFLECVQDMDHENMFWYRQDPGLGLRLIYFSYDVKMKEKGDIPEGYSVSREKKERFSLILESASTNQTSMYLCASSLSRARENEQFFGPGTRLTVL.

The V call is TRBV7-9, the J call TRBJ2-7, with D unresolved. CDR3 length equals 14 residues. Germline V lookup: CDR1 SEHNR, CDR2 FQNEAQ (reference sequence). Trimming took off 3 bases at V and 4 bases at J, with 13 bases between the two ends. CDR3 in DNA: TGTGCCAGCAGCTTGAGTACAGAAAGGTACGAGCAGTACTTC. Translating it yields CASSLSTERYEQYF.

V and J are TRBV6-4 and TRBJ2-7, with TRBD2 matching 10 bases. V shed 5 bases, J shed 2 bases, and the junction held 9 bases outside the gene matches. Germline-derived CDR1 and CDR2 are MRHNA and SNTAGT. The length of the CDR3 is 16 residues. DNA of the CDR3: TGTGCCAGCAGTCCCCATACTAGCGGGGAGACCTACGAGCAGTACTTC. Translated: CASSPHTSGETYEQYF.

This clonotype was seen a few times. The V gene is TRBV27, the J gene TRBJ2-3; 10 nucleotides agree with TRBD2. CDR3 length equals 15 residues. J gave up 1 base and V 6 bases, and 4 bases lay outside the gene matches. Germline V gene sequence: CDR1 MNHEY, CDR2 SMNVEV (reference sequence). The CDR3 DNA reads as TGTGCCAGCAGGATGGGGACTAGCGGCACAGATACGCAGTATTTT. Residues: CASRMGTSGTDTQYF.